Presented here are 8 T cell receptor beta chains from one specimen sequenced in a study of blood T cells in healthy people across ages. Alongside a J-beta primer mix, a sample-barcoded 5' primer served in a second PCR lasting about 7 to 12 cycles. Via MiXCR, TCRdb re-called the 5' RACE reads, giving one row per CDR3 protein. The sample has more than 800,000 distinct CDR3 sequences, less than 50% seen once. Sequencing input: blood. The source of these receptors is a woman aged 55 to 70 in good health.

This clonotype was counted only a few times. The genes are TRBV3-1 and TRBJ1-2; 7 nucleotides align to TRBD1. The germline gives CDR1 LGHDT, CDR2 YNNKEL (reference sequence). Germline trimming cut 4 bases from V and 6 bases from J; bases unmatched to any gene: 14. The CDR3 covers 16 residues. The chain's CDR3 is CASSLDRQGRGHGYTF. The CDR3 coding sequence is TGTGCCAGCAGCCTTGATCGACAGGGCCGCGGCCATGGCTACACCTTC.

The chain has TRBV27 and TRBJ1-1; tentatively, D is TRBD1 (5 bases). The CDR3 is 14 amino acids. Trimming shortened V by 2 bases and J by 5 bases, and 12 bases separated the two germline ends. Germline V gives CDR1 MNHEY, CDR2 SMNVEV (reference sequence). The CDR3 DNA reads as TGTGCCAGCAGTTTACAGGTGGGGCTTACTGAAGCTTTCTTT. Translated, it gives CASSLQVGLTEAFF.

This clonotype was counted once. The genes are TRBV7-8 and TRBJ2-3; D perhaps matches TRBD1 (5 bases). V lost 5 bases, J lost 8 bases, and 17 bases lay in between. The CDR3 consists of 14 residues. Germline CDR1 and CDR2: SGHVS and FQNEAQ. CDR3 region: CASSPLDSPVTQYF. CDR3 bases: TGTGCCAGCAGCCCCCTCGACAGTCCGGTTACGCAGTATTTT.

This rearrangement joins TRBV6-2 or TRBV6-3 to TRBJ1-4; TRBD1 aligns across 7 bases. CDR3 length: 15 amino acids. V shed 3 bases and J 8 bases; nucleotides not matched to a gene: 9. CDR1 is MNHEY and CDR2 is SVGEGT in the germline V gene. The CDR3 DNA reads TGTGCCAGCAGTTATGCAGGAGGGGGCCGGGAAAAACTGTTTTTT. Its protein is CASSYAGGGREKLFF.

This clonotype appeared a few times. The gene calls are TRBV12-3 or TRBV12-4 and TRBJ1-2; D is undetermined. V was clipped by 3 bases and J by 4 bases, with 9 bases between them. The CDR3 is 13 amino acids. CDR3 nucleotide sequence: TGTGCCAGCAGTTTTGACCAGGCCTATGGCTACACCTTC. Its translation: CASSFDQAYGYTF.

In its sample, this clonotype was seen a few times. The chain employs TRBV9 and TRBJ2-7; 9 bases are a match to TRBD2. Germline V gene sequence: CDR1 SGDLS, CDR2 YYNGEE. The CDR3 runs to 15 residues. Losses at the gene ends were 0 bases for V and 5 bases for J; bases not matched to a gene: 6. The CDR3 sequence is CASSVAAGGSDEQYF. The CDR3 DNA is TGTGCCAGCAGCGTAGCAGCGGGAGGAAGTGACGAGCAGTACTTC.

This chain connects TRBV20-1 to TRBJ1-1; TRBD1 matches at 12 bases. This CDR3 region has 16 residues. V dropped 4 bases and J dropped 2; count of bases not matched to a gene: 8. In germline, CDR1 is DFQATT, CDR2 SNEGSKA (reference sequence). CDR3 bases: TGCAGTGCTACGATCCGGGACAGGGGGCTCAACACTGAAGCTTTCTTT. It yields the protein CSATIRDRGLNTEAFF.

A single count supports this clonotype. Mismatch with germline at one junction end may stem from a read error. This chain links TRBV7-9 with TRBJ2-1; 13 bases are a match to TRBD2. The CDR3 is made up of 17 amino acids. CDR1 SEHNR and CDR2 FQNEAQ come from the germline V gene (reference sequence). CDR3 nucleotides: TGTGCCAACAGCTTACGGACTAGCGGGAGTCTGTACAATGAGCAGTTCTTC. Its translation: CANSLRTSGSLYNEQFF.